A single sample gave rise to the 6 T cell receptor beta chains below, sequenced in a study of cytomegalovirus exposure and HLA in healthy donors. The PCR contained 60 Vbeta and 13 Jbeta primers. Produced via immunoSEQ multiplex PCR; TCRdb's table is partial and in-frame only. The sample has about 100,000 clones, around 83% seen once; the top ten hold approximately 4%. The material sequenced was PBMCs. These receptors all come from a man aged 30 to 39 in good health and CMV-seronegative.

The chain links TRBV27 to TRBJ2-5; tentative D call: TRBD2 (5 bases). This CDR3 has 14 amino acids. V gave up 1 base and J gave up 5 bases, with 11 bases separating them. Germline values: CDR1 MNHEY, CDR2 SMNVEV (reference sequence). CDR3 protein: CASSLFGVRETQYF. The CDR3 DNA reads as TGTGCCAGCAGTTTATTCGGGGTCCGGGAGACCCAGTACTTC.

This CDR3 is CASSSAIAGGQETQYF. The CDR3 DNA is TGTGCCAGCAGTTCCGCAATAGCGGGGGGCCAAGAGACCCAGTACTTC. The rearrangement uses TRBV28 and TRBJ2-5; 10 nucleotides align to TRBD2. The CDR3 covers 16 residues. CDR1 MDHEN and CDR2 SYDVKM come from the germline V gene. The V gene end was trimmed by 4 bases and the J gene end by 1 base; junction bases not matched to a gene: 6.

This clone was observed a few times. V gene TRBV11-1 combines with J gene TRBJ2-4; D unresolved. Deletions cut 4 bases from V and 1 base from J, with 14 bases between. Per the germline V gene, CDR1 is SGHAT and CDR2 is FQDESV (reference sequence). The CDR3 is 16 amino acids. The CDR3 is CASSSRTTRAKNIQYF. CDR3 nucleotides: TGTGCCAGCAGCTCCCGAACTACAAGGGCCAAAAACATTCAGTACTTC.

The CDR3 region has the DNA TGTGCCAGCAGTCGGACTCCTTACGAGCAGTACTTC. The encoded protein is CASSRTPYEQYF. The chain is built from TRBV6-5 and TRBJ2-7, with D possibly being TRBD2 (5 bases). Germline lookup yields CDR1 MNHEY and CDR2 SVGAGI. The CDR3 consists of 12 residues. The V end was cut by 5 bases, the J end by 4 bases, with 9 bases between.

This chain uses TRBV6-5 with TRBJ2-7, with TRBD1 matching over 8 bases. The germline V gene has CDR1 MNHEY and CDR2 SVGAGI. Trimming cost V 7 bases and J 6 bases; bases outside gene matches: 14. CDR3 length equals 15 residues. CDR3: CASTRRGQGLFEQYF. As DNA, the CDR3 is TGTGCCAGCACTCGCCGTGGACAGGGTTTGTTCGAGCAGTACTTC.

V usage is TRBV4-1 and J usage is TRBJ2-3; 11 bases fit TRBD2. The CDR3 sequence is 16 residues long. The germline V gene has CDR1 MGHRA and CDR2 YSYEKL. Trimming removed 3 bases from V and 5 bases from J; junction bases left unmatched: 7. The CDR3 reads CASSHLLAGAQDTQYF. CDR3 sequence (DNA): TGCGCCAGCAGCCACCTACTAGCGGGGGCTCAAGATACGCAGTATTTT.